The clone carrying this TCR beta chain appeared many times. TCRs underwent approximately 20 PCR cycles of amplification with a constant-region primer and V-primer adapter. TCRdb ran MiXCR on the reads and lists one entry per CDR3 protein. The sample holds about 50,000 distinct CDR3 sequences, approximately 12% seen once. Documented time point: before trial treatment. Every donor was treated with nivolumab, ipilimumab, aspirin, low-dose cyclophosphamide and also low-dose radiotherapy. The data stem from a study of low-dose radiotherapy and immunotherapy resistance in tumors. In the study overall: Fractions of 1 Gy went to Cohort 2 every two weeks, for 13 Gy over 26 weeks.

CDR1 and CDR2 from the germline V gene are SGHRS and YFSETQ. The CDR3 contains 15 residues. After removal of 7 bases from V and 2 bases from J, the junction contained 9 bases not matched to a gene. Sequences were derived from PBMCs, sampled before treatment. The receptor was derived from a female donor with ovarian cancer. The gene calls are TRBV5-1 and TRBJ1-1; TRBD1 matches 9 bases. The CDR3 DNA sequence: TGCGCCAGCTTTTCCGGGACAGGGAAAAACACTGAAGCTTTCTTT. Its translation: CASFSGTGKNTEAFF.